These 13 T cell receptor beta chains were all obtained from the same sample, sequenced in a study of T cell repertoires in ileal Crohn's disease. The time point: neoterminal ileum biopsy at postoperative endoscopy, about 6 months after surgery. Sequencing used immunoSEQ multiplex PCR; TCRdb keeps in-frame clones, though not all of them. Of about 7,200 clones in the sample, 72% were seen once. The sequenced sample consisted of ileal tissue. Source of these receptors: an adult with Crohn's disease.

The chain carries TRBV6-1 and TRBJ1-4; no definite D call. Trimming removed 5 bases from V and 4 bases from J, with 11 bases in between. This CDR3 region has 14 residues. CDR1 is MNHNS, CDR2 SASEGT, per germline. The CDR3 DNA is TGTGCCAGCAGTAGGACGACTATTAATGAAAAACTGTTTTTT. Encoded protein: CASSRTTINEKLFF.

This rearrangement joins TRBV11-1 to TRBJ2-5, with TRBD1 matching 9 bases. The tail of the sequence fits TRBJ2-7 better, so the J call may be wrong. The CDR3 covers 13 residues. Germline CDR1 SGHAT, CDR2 FQDESV (reference sequence). CDR3 nucleotide sequence: TGTGCCAGCACCGACAGGGGGGGTGACGAGCAGTACTTC. Translating it yields CASTDRGGDEQYF.

V usage is TRBV7-2 and J usage is TRBJ2-2; 13 bases match TRBD2. The CDR3 covers 15 residues. CDR1 and CDR2 from the germline V gene are SGHTA and FQGNSA. V trimming: 6 bases; J trimming: 5 bases; junction bases outside the gene matches: 3. CDR3 in DNA: TGTGCCAGCAGTCCGGGACTAGCGGGAACCGGGGAGCTGTTTTTT. Translating gives CASSPGLAGTGELFF.

The CDR3 reads CASSQVIPGGTGYNEQFF. The CDR3 bases are TGCGCCAGCAGCCAAGTGATCCCGGGGGGGACGGGGTACAATGAGCAGTTCTTC. The V gene is TRBV4-3, the J gene TRBJ2-1, with 8 bases aligning to TRBD2. The CDR3 is made up of 18 amino acids. The J segment lost 4 bases and the V segment lost 1 base, leaving 12 bases of the junction unmatched. CDR1 is LGHNA and CDR2 is YSLEER in the germline V gene.

Written as DNA, the CDR3 is TGTGCCAGCAGCTTAATGACGGGAGGAGCACGCGAGCAGTACTTC. Translation gives CASSLMTGGAREQYF. The chain is built from TRBV11-1 and TRBJ2-7; 7 nucleotides align to TRBD2. Unmatched junction bases numbered 10, after V lost 2 bases and J lost 6 bases. CDR3 length: 15 amino acids. Germline loops: CDR1 SGHAT, CDR2 FQDESV (reference sequence).

V is TRBV7-9 and J is TRBJ2-3; D is possibly TRBD2 (7 bases). Germline V lookup: CDR1 SEHNR, CDR2 FQNEAQ (reference sequence). V dropped 7 bases and J dropped 5 bases, with 19 bases sitting between them. The CDR3 runs to 15 residues. The CDR3 sequence: CASTLRGGALDTQYF. In DNA, the CDR3 is TGTGCCAGCACCCTCCGAGGGGGGGCCTTAGATACGCAGTATTTT. Full variable domain (remainder filled in from reference TRBV7-9 and TRBJ2-3): DTGVSQNPRHKITKRGQNVTFRCDPISEHNRLYWYRQTLGQGPEFLTYFQNEAQLEKSRLLSDRFSAERPKGSFSTLEIQRTEQGDSAMYLCASTLRGGALDTQYFGPGTRLTVL.

The V and J genes are TRBV29-1 and TRBJ2-6, with D perhaps TRBD1 (6 bases). CDR1 is SQVTM and CDR2 is ANQGSEA in the germline V gene. V gave up 1 base and J gave up 0 bases, with 10 bases separating them. The CDR3 has 16 amino acids. The CDR3 spells CSVEGTESSGANVLTF. The CDR3, as DNA: TGCAGCGTTGAAGGGACAGAGAGCTCTGGGGCCAACGTCCTGACTTTC.

The V gene is TRBV6-5, the J gene TRBJ1-2; D unresolved. Germline CDR1 reads MNHEY; CDR2 reads SVGAGI. Trimming removed 7 bases from V and 4 bases from J, with 13 bases in between. The CDR3 loop spans 13 amino acids. The CDR3 sequence is CASTPGRLYGYTF. The CDR3 DNA sequence: TGTGCCAGCACCCCGGGAAGGCTCTATGGCTACACCTTC.

This clone was found a few times. The chain carries TRBV6-5 and TRBJ2-2; 7 nucleotides align to TRBD1. The CDR3 contains 14 residues. Germline lookup yields CDR1 MNHEY and CDR2 SVGAGI. V was clipped by 5 bases and J by 4 bases; unmatched bases: 4. CDR3 region: CASSDRVATGELFF. The DNA for the CDR3 is TGTGCCAGCAGTGACAGGGTCGCCACCGGGGAGCTGTTTTTT.

The chain combines TRBV29-1 with TRBJ1-2; 9 bases match TRBD1. CDR1 is SQVTM and CDR2 is ANQGSEA in the germline V gene. This CDR3 contains 12 residues. With V trimmed by 1 base and J by 6 bases, 0 bases remained unmatched. The CDR3: CSVEGTGDGYTF. CDR3 nucleotide sequence: TGCAGCGTTGAAGGGACAGGGGATGGCTACACCTTC.

The chain uses TRBV6-5 and TRBJ1-4, with 7 bases aligning to TRBD1. V shed 6 bases, J shed 13 bases, and the junction held 11 bases outside the gene matches. CDR3 size: 13 residues. From germline, CDR1 is MNHEY and CDR2 SVGAGI. CDR3 in amino acids: CASSPSLQGRLFF. The CDR3 DNA reads TGTGCCAGCAGCCCAAGCCTACAGGGGAGACTGTTTTTT.

The V call is TRBV11-2, the J call TRBJ1-1; D perhaps matches TRBD1 (6 bases). Germline V gives CDR1 SGHAT, CDR2 FQNNGV. The V end was cut by 4 bases, the J end by 2 bases, with 17 bases between. The CDR3 loop spans 16 amino acids. CDR3 sequence: CASSSSSGVRNTEAFF. The CDR3 DNA reads as TGTGCCAGCAGCTCCAGCTCAGGGGTTAGAAACACTGAAGCTTTCTTT. The full variable domain, in which reference TRBV11-2 and TRBJ1-1 provide the parts outside the CDR3, is EAGVAQSPRYKIIEKRQSVAFWCNPISGHATLYWYQQILGQGPKLLIQFQNNGVVDDSQLPKDRFSAERLKGVDSTLKIQPAKLEDSAVYLCASSSSSGVRNTEAFFGQGTRLTVV.

The chain carries TRBV5-1 and TRBJ1-3; D gene ambiguous. The CDR3 has 15 residues. The V gene's germline CDR1 is SGHRS and CDR2 YFSETQ. Trimming removed 0 bases from V and 0 bases from J, with 7 bases in between. CDR3 coding DNA: TGCGCCAGCAGCTTGGTAGCGAGCTCTGGAAACACCATATATTTT. It encodes CASSLVASSGNTIYF.